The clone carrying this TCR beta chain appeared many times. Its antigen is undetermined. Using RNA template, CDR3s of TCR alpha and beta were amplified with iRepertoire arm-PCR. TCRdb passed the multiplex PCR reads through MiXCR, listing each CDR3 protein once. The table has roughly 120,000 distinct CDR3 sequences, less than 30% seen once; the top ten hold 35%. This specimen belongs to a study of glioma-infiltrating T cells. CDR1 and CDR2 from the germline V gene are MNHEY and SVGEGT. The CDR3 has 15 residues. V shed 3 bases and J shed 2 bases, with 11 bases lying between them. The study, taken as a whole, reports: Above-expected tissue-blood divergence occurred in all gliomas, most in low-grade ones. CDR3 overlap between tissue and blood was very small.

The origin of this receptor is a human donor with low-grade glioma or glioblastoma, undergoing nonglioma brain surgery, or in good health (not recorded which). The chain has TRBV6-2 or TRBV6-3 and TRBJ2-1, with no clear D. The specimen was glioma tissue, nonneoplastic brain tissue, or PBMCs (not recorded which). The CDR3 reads CASSYLGTAYNEQFF. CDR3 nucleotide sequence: TGTGCCAGCAGTTATTTGGGTACAGCCTACAATGAGCAGTTCTTC.